The entry that follows covers one T cell receptor beta chain sequence. This sample is part of a study of T cell responses to AZD1222 COVID-19 vaccine. The CDR3 has 16 amino acids. Trimming cost V 6 bases and J 4 bases; bases outside gene matches: 12. Germline values: CDR1 KGHDR, CDR2 SFDVKD. TCRdb's table, derived via immunoSEQ multiplex PCR, lists solely in-frame clones and lacks some. The sample records approximately 100,000 clones, 91% being singletons. This receptor was taken from an adult in good health. The material was peripheral blood, obtained on day 0 of AZD1222 vaccination. The V gene is TRBV24-1, the J gene TRBJ2-3; 7 bases line up with TRBD2. The CDR3 coding sequence is TGTGCCACCAGTAATGGGGCGGGCGGGAGCGCAGATACGCAGTATTTT. Amino acid sequence: CATSNGAGGSADTQYF.